Described below is a single T cell receptor (gamma chain) sequence and its context. What this receptor recognizes is not known. No clone much larger than this one lies a single base away; base qualities are absent. This sample was included in a study of gamma delta lymphoproliferative disorders and STAT genes (dated by TCRdb to between 2018 and 2020). Describing the broader study: Gamma-chain libraries were prepared from at least 50 ng of genomic DNA using the LymphoTrack Dx TCRG Assay. Because no corresponding Invivoscribe delta assay was available, delta-chain libraries were prepared according to the EuroClonality-NGS working group standard operating procedure. Within a larger immunophenotypic and STAT-mutation study, TCR gamma and delta CDR3 repertoires were profiled by deep sequencing in Tgammadelta lymphoproliferative disease patients and healthy controls. To confirm results, a couple of gamma-chain samples and every delta-chain sample were sequenced twice.

The paper's findings and limits, for the study overall: Control T cells likely spanned varied maturation stages, while leukemic cells were skewed toward terminal effectors, potentially limiting patient-control comparisons. The authors pointed out that NGS specificity may be lower at low frequencies, so whether leukemic clones are public or private needs to be confirmed. Almost every major gamma and delta clonotype found in patients was public, meaning shared with at least one healthy donor, with just two gamma clonotypes being private to disease. When whole repertoires were clustered, gamma repertoires from patients grouped apart from those of healthy controls, but delta repertoires did not separate between the groups.

The germline V gene (reference sequence) supplies CDR1 VTNTFY and CDR2 YDVSTARD. V lost 1 base and J lost 8 bases, and the count of bases not matched to a germline gene is 11. The CDR3 goes from the cysteine to the phenylalanine over 14 residues. The DNA shown is the 42-base CDR3, in frame from base 1. For both patients and controls, peripheral blood mononuclear cells were isolated, and the genomic DNA from these cells was used for TCR sequencing. The control group, matched to the patients for age and sex, consisted of some 23 healthy adult blood donors (approximately 12 males and about eleven females) with a median age of about 69 years. Both library methods used multiplex PCR with primers targeting conserved V and J regions of the TCR genes. After purification and pooling, the amplicons were sequenced on an Illumina MiSeq platform. Processing in the source paper ran as follows. V(D)J alignment, clonotype assembly and translation were performed with MiXCR, whereas functionality assessment and CDR3 repertoire analyses were performed with VDJtools. CDR3 followed the IMGT definition, and analyses included only productive sequences that used functional genes, leaving out ORF genes and pseudogenes. A custom Python script was used to look across all patients and controls for identical amino acid CDR3s belonging to major clonotypes, meaning those with a frequency of >=5%. Clonotype frequencies in patients versus controls were compared with a one-sided non-parametric Wilcoxon test. TCRdb reprocessed the public reads with the caller CATT; rows with the same DNA were merged afterwards. Clone size and V and J calls follow TCRdb, not the original study. The sample profile shows over 3,500 gamma-chain clones; 7% of them were found once. The ten top clones hold about a third of the sample.

This TCR derives from a human donor in good health. The chain couples TRGV3 to TRGJ1 or TRGJ2. The J gene, left out of TCRdb, was set here by checking the DNA against germline. Material: blood. CDR3 reads: CATWDSPFRHKKLF. In nucleotide form, the sequence is TGTGCCACCTGGGACAGCCCGTTTCGGCATAAGAAACTCTTT.